The sequence of this TCR beta chain was determined in a study of blood T cell repertoires in COVID-19. Some clones are missing from TCRdb's copy, which holds only in-frame ones; the method was immunoSEQ multiplex PCR. The sample lists about 80,000 clones, around 79% seen once, with less than 7.5% in the top ten. The CDR3 spans 12 residues. V was cut by 3 bases and J by 7 bases, with 9 bases left in between. CDR1 LNHDA and CDR2 SQIVND come from the germline V gene (reference sequence). The receptor was isolated from a man aged 50 or older with active or convalescent COVID-19. This sequence joins TRBV19 and TRBJ1-1; D is uncertain. What was sequenced was peripheral blood. As DNA, the CDR3 is TGTGCCAGTAGTATTCCGCGGGGTGAAGCTTTCTTT. This translates into CASSIPRGEAFF.